Here is one T cell receptor beta chain with its context. Its specific antigen is unknown. Base quality data are lacking; no much larger clone is found one base away. CDR1 and CDR2, per the germline V gene, are SGHDT and YYEEEE. The CDR3 starts with the cysteine, ends with the phenylalanine, and has 15 residues. This entry keeps only the CDR3 DNA: 45 bases, framed from base 1. After removal of 1 base from V and 7 bases from J, the junction retains 7 bases not matched to a gene. This sample was taken from a study of blood T cell repertoires in COVID-19 (dated by TCRdb to about 2020). Broadly, across the study: Samples covering the acute and convalescent phases of COVID-19 were provided by collaborators in the United States, Italy and Spain. The material from the prospective study consisted of cDNA or gDNA derived from T cells, B-cell-depleted T cells, or PBMCs. HLA class I and class II types, where available, came from metadata supplied by the sample provider rather than from assay-based typing. The dataset comprised deeply sampled blood TCRbeta repertoires from subjects exposed to, actively infected with, or recovered from COVID-19. The sample metadata nearly always contained a de-identified subject ID, COVID-19 status, age in years and sex. The samples were drawn from two sources: the first 160 participants of the ongoing ImmuneRACE study, and 950 to 1,500 subjects contributed by 6 global collaborators. The repertoires were released in a freely available public database intended as a resource for research on the immune response to SARS-CoV-2.

TCRbeta CDR3 regions were amplified from genomic DNA by means of the immunoSEQ Assay, a bias-controlled multiplex PCR. Turning to the authors' computational methods: Within the assay, amplification of reference gene primers was used to estimate how many nucleated cells each sample contained. To quantify the absolute abundance of each unique TCRbeta CDR3 rearrangement, sequence reads were collapsed and filtered. For each sample, productive Simpson clonality was calculated by taking the square root of Simpson's diversity index across productive rearrangements. TCRdb holds this immuneACCESS table with in-frame rearrangements only. Some clones are missing; in checked studies, unresolved V genes explain under half, and the rest has no known cause. That table is the source of V, J and clone size, and D and trimming were worked out from the DNA. This sample comprises roughly 290,000 clones, roughly 85% of them detected only once. The ten largest account for about 4.3% of the sample.

Enrolling through a virtual design, the prospective study's participants ranged in age from roughly 18 to 95 years and lived across roughly 24 United States geographic areas. Cohort assignment in the prospective study relied on participant-reported clinical history from a screening survey and a study questionnaire. Recovered participants in ImmuneRACE Cohort 3 were defined as having two consecutive negative NP/OP PCR tests, clearance from a healthcare professional, or resolution of symptoms. Each participant in the prospective study had whole blood, serum and a nasopharyngeal or oropharyngeal swab collected by mobile phlebotomists. Prospective study participants could optionally give additional blood draws and questionnaires over an approximately two-month period. Before DNA extraction, blood samples from the prospective study were shipped at room temperature or frozen. Broad study findings and their caveats: The amount of clinical and demographic metadata varied by source and participant and was provided uncurated.

The clonotype was recovered from a young woman who had recovered from COVID-19. The chain is assembled from TRBV5-6 and TRBJ1-4, with 7 bases matching TRBD1. The material sequenced was PBMCs or T cells enriched from blood (not recorded which). CDR3 sequence: CASSLRDRWSEKLFF. The base sequence is TGTGCCAGCAGCTTGAGGGACAGATGGAGTGAAAAACTGTTTTTT.